The sequence of this TCR beta chain was determined in a study of CD8+CD57+ T cells in acquired aplastic anemia. The wider study: Sorted CD4+ and CD8+ cell DNA averaged around 3.3 ug. There were 10 million to 14 million reads, on average, for CD4+ cells from healthy donors.

In regard to this clonotype: Its antigen is unknown.

General study points: The study identified roughly 29 CD8+ CDR3 sequences shared by patients and controls. With respect to CD8+ Simpson's diversity, patients and controls did not differ significantly.

Per the germline V gene, CDR1 is SGDLS and CDR2 is YYNGEE. V lost 0 bases and J lost 1, with 7 bases in between. The CDR3 length is 14 residues. Researchers used genomic DNA as the template to profile TCR beta VDJ and CDR3. TCRdb re-called the reads with MiXCR, one entry per CDR3 protein. The repertoire holds around 170,000 distinct CDR3 sequences, with 60% to 70% as singletons. The genes are TRBV9 and TRBJ1-2; no clear D gene. Material for sequencing was sorted CD4+, CD8+, or CD8+CD57+ T cells (not recorded which) from PBMCs. The TCR sequence derives from a human donor in good health. CDR3 sequence (DNA): TGTGCCAGCAGCGTAGGGAGGTTTAACTATGGCTACACCTTC. Translating it yields CASSVGRFNYGYTF.